A selection of T cell receptor beta chains follows, all from one sample in a study of beta chain features in type 1 diabetes. Only in-frame clones appear in the TCRdb table, and some are missing; sequencing was by immunoSEQ multiplex PCR. The sample lists 150,000 or so clones, around a tenth occurring once. What was sequenced was central memory CD4+ T cells from blood. The receptors were gathered from a man in his late teens or twenties in good health. Both conserved end residues are part of each CDR3. The order of the fields is clone size, J gene, D gene, V gene, CDR3 protein, CDR3 DNA. D genes are given only for firm matches. Some rows have no size entry. The others give once, few or many, or a class for an expanded clone.

size: -
J: TRBJ2-2
D: TRBD1
V: TRBV27
CDR3: CASMPGQGPTGELFF
DNA: TGTGCCAGCATGCCGGGACAGGGGCCCACCGGGGAGCTGTTTTTT

size: few
J: TRBJ2-6
D: -
V: TRBV6-1
CDR3: CASSGRLQGLGANVLTF
DNA: TGTGCCAGCAGTGGCCGACTACAGGGTCTTGGGGCCAACGTCCTGACTTTC

size: few
J: TRBJ2-3
D: -
V: TRBV15
CDR3: CATSRPGGVADTQYF
DNA: TGTGCCACCAGCAGACCGGGGGGCGTGGCAGATACGCAGTATTTT

size: -
J: TRBJ2-7
D: TRBD2
V: TRBV6-5
CDR3: CASGRTAGDEQYF
DNA: TGTGCCAGCGGCCGGACAGCGGGGGACGAGCAGTACTTC

size: few
J: TRBJ2-3
D: TRBD2
V: TRBV11-2
CDR3: CASSFSAGGAGDTQYF
DNA: TGTGCCAGCAGCTTCTCAGCGGGGGGCGCTGGAGATACGCAGTATTTT

size: few
J: TRBJ2-5
D: TRBD2
V: TRBV11-3
CDR3: CASSGGETQYF
DNA: TGTGCCAGTAGCGGGGGGGAGACCCAGTACTTC

size: -
J: TRBJ2-1
D: TRBD1
V: TRBV28
CDR3: CASSLLPGQGNPSEQFF
DNA: TGTGCCAGCAGTCTCCTTCCCGGACAGGGGAATCCCAGTGAGCAGTTCTTC

size: few
J: TRBJ1-5
D: TRBD1
V: TRBV5-6
CDR3: CASSSTNRDRGQPQHF
DNA: TGTGCCAGCAGTTCCACGAATCGGGACAGGGGTCAGCCCCAGCATTTT

size: -
J: TRBJ1-5
D: -
V: TRBV7-8
CDR3: CASSALGGGSNQPQHF
DNA: TGTGCCAGCAGCGCCCTTGGGGGCGGGAGCAATCAGCCCCAGCATTTT

size: few
J: TRBJ2-5
D: TRBD2
V: TRBV28
CDR3: CASSFPAGIQETQYF
DNA: TGTGCCAGCAGTTTCCCAGCGGGGATTCAAGAGACCCAGTACTTC

size: few
J: TRBJ2-1
D: TRBD1
V: TRBV11-2
CDR3: CASSLWTGSYNEQFF
DNA: TGTGCCAGCAGCTTATGGACAGGGAGTTACAATGAGCAGTTCTTC

size: -
J: TRBJ2-7
D: -
V: TRBV7-9
CDR3: CASSSTQASYEQYF
DNA: TGTGCCAGCAGTTCTACGCAGGCCTCCTACGAGCAGTACTTC

size: few
J: TRBJ1-5
D: TRBD1
V: TRBV29-1
CDR3: CSVADRDENQPQHF
DNA: TGCAGCGTCGCGGACAGGGACGAGAATCAGCCCCAGCATTTT

size: few
J: TRBJ2-1
D: TRBD2
V: TRBV14
CDR3: CASSQEGLASYNEQFF
DNA: TGTGCCAGCAGCCAAGAAGGACTAGCGTCCTACAATGAGCAGTTCTTC

size: -
J: TRBJ2-5
D: TRBD2
V: TRBV5-1
CDR3: CASTSLDGSGAQETQYF
DNA: TGCGCCAGCACCTCATTGGATGGTAGCGGGGCCCAAGAGACCCAGTACTTC

size: -
J: TRBJ2-5
D: TRBD2
V: TRBV7-9
CDR3: CASSAGAGGRRETQYF
DNA: TGTGCCAGCAGCGCGGGAGCGGGGGGCCGGAGGGAGACCCAGTACTTC